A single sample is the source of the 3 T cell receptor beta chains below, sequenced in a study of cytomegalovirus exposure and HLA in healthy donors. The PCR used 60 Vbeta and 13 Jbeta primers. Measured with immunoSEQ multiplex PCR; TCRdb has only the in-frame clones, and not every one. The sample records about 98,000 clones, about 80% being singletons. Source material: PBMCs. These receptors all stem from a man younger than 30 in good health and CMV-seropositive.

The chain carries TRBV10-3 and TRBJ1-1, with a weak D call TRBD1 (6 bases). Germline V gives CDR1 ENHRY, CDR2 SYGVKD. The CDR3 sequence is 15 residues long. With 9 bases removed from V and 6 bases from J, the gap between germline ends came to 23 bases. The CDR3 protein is CAMGSVGGPGSEAFF. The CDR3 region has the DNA TGTGCCATGGGGAGCGTGGGGGGGCCTGGATCTGAAGCTTTCTTT.

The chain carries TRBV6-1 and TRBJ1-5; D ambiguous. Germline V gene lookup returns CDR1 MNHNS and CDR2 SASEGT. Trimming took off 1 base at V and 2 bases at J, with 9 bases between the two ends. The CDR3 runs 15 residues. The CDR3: CASSEVRAGNQPQHF. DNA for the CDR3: TGTGCCAGCAGTGAAGTGAGGGCGGGCAATCAGCCCCAGCATTTT.

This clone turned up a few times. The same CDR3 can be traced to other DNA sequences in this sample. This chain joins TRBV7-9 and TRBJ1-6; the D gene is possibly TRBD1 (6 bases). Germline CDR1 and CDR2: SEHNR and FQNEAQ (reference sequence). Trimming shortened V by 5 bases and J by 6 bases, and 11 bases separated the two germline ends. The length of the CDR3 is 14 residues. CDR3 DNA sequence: TGTGCCAGCAGCGCAGACAGGCGTAATTCACCCCTCCACTTT. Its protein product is CASSADRRNSPLHF.